Following are 2 T cell receptor beta chains from one sample sequenced in a study of blood T cell repertoires in COVID-19. The assay was immunoSEQ multiplex PCR, and TCRdb's table has in-frame clones only and misses some. There are about 260,000 clones in the sample; roughly 85% occur only once, and about an eighth lies in the top ten. Sequenced sample: peripheral blood. All receptors come from a human donor in a cohort sampled during active COVID-19.

The chain carries TRBV7-8 and TRBJ2-7; D is perhaps TRBD2 (5 bases). CDR1 and CDR2 from the germline V gene are SGHVS and FQNEAQ. The CDR3 has 14 amino acids. The V gene lost 3 bases and the J gene lost 6 bases, with 15 bases spanning the gap. The CDR3 DNA reads as TGTGCCAGCAGCTTGAACGCGGGCCCCGCCGAGCAGTACTTC. Its protein is CASSLNAGPAEQYF.

The V call is TRBV16, the J call TRBJ1-5; D may be TRBD1 (6 bases). Trimming removed 2 bases from V and 12 bases from J, with 11 bases in between. Per the germline V gene, CDR1 is KGHSY and CDR2 is FQNENV. The CDR3 totals 12 residues. The CDR3 protein is CASSQLSGVQHF. The CDR3 DNA follows: TGTGCCAGCAGCCAACTTTCAGGGGTCCAGCATTTT.